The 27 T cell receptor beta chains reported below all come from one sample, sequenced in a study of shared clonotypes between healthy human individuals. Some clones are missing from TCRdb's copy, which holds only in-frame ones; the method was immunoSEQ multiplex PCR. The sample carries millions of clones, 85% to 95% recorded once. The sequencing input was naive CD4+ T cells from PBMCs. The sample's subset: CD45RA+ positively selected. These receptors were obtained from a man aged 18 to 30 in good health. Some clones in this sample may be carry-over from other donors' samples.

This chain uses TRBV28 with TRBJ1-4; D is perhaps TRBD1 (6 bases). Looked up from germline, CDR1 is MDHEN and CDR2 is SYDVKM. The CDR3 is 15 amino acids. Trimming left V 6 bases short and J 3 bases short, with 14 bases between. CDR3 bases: TGTGCCAGCAGACCAACAGGGCCGGCTAATGAAAAACTGTTTTTT. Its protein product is CASRPTGPANEKLFF.

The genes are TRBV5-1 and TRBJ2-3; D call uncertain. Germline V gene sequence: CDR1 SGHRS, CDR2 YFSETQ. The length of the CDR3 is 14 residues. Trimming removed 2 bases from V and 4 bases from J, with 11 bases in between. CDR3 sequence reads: CASSLIVPPDTQYF. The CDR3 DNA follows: TGCGCCAGCAGCTTAATTGTGCCCCCAGATACGCAGTATTTT. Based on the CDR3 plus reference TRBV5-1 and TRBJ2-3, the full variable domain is KAGVTQTPRYLIKTRGQQVTLSCSPISGHRSVSWYQQTPGQGLQFLFEYFSETQRNKGNFPGRFSGRQFSNSRSEMNVSTLELGDSALYLCASSLIVPPDTQYFGPGTRLTVL.

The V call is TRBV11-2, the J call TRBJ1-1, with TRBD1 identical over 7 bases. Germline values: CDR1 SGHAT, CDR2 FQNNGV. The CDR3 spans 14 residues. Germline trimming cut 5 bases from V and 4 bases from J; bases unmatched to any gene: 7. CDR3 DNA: TGTGCCAGCAGCCTAGGGACAGCAAGCACTGAAGCTTTCTTT. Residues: CASSLGTASTEAFF.

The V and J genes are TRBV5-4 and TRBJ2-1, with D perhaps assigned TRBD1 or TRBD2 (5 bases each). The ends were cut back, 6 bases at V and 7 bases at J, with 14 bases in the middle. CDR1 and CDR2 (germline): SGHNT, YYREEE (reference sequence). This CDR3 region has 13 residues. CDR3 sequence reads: CASNTGRKNEQFF. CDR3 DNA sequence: TGTGCCAGCAACACGGGACGGAAGAATGAGCAGTTCTTC.

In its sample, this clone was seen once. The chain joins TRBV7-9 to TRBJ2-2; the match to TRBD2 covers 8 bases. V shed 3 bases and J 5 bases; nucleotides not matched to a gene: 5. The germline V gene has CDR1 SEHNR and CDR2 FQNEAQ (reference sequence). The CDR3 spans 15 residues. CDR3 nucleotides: TGTGCCAGCAGCTTCCGGGGACTAGGAACCGGGGAGCTGTTTTTT. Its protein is CASSFRGLGTGELFF.

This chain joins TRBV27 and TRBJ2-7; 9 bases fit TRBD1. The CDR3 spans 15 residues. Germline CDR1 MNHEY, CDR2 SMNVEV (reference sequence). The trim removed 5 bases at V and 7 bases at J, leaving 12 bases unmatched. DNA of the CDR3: TGTGCCAGCAGTCCGATCCTACAGGGGGCAAGGGAGCAGTACTTC. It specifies CASSPILQGAREQYF.

The CDR3 DNA reads TGTGCCAGCAGTTTAAAGGGGTCCGTTAACTATGGCTACACCTTC. Protein: CASSLKGSVNYGYTF. J is TRBJ1-2 and V is TRBV27; TRBD1 might be the D (5 bases). The CDR3 is made up of 15 amino acids. In germline, CDR1 is MNHEY, CDR2 SMNVEV (reference sequence). Trimming pared 2 bases from V and 1 base from J, leaving 11 bases between.

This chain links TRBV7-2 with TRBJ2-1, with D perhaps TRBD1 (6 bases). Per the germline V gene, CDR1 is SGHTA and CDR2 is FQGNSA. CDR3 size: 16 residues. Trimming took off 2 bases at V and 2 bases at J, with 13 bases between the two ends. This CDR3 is CASSLSAGATYNEQFF. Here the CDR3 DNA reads TGTGCCAGCAGCTTATCAGCAGGGGCCACCTACAATGAGCAGTTCTTC.

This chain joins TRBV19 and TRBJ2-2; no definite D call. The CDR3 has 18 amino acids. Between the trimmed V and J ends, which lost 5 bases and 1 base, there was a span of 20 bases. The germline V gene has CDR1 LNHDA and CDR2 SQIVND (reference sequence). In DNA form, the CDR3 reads TGTGCCAGTAGTGGTCCGACACCCCTTAATTTGAACACCGGGGAGCTGTTTTTT. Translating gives CASSGPTPLNLNTGELFF.

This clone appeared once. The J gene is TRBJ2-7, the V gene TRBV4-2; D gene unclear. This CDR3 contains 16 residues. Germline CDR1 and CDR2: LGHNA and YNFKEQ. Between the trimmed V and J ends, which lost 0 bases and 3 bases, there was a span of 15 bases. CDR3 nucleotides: TGTGCCAGCAGCCAAGATATGACACACAAGGACTACGAGCAGTACTTC. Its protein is CASSQDMTHKDYEQYF.

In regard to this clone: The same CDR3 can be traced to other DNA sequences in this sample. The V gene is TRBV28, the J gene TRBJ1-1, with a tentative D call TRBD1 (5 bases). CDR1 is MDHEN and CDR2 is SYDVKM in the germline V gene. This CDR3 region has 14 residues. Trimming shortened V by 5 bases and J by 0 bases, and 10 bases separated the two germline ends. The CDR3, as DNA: TGTGCCAGCAGTCTGACAGCGTTGAACACTGAAGCTTTCTTT. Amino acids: CASSLTALNTEAFF. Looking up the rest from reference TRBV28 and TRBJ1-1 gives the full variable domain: DVKVTQSSRYLVKRTGEKVFLECVQDMDHENMFWYRQDPGLGLRLIYFSYDVKMKEKGDIPEGYSVSREKKERFSLILESASTNQTSMYLCASSLTALNTEAFFGQGTRLTVV.

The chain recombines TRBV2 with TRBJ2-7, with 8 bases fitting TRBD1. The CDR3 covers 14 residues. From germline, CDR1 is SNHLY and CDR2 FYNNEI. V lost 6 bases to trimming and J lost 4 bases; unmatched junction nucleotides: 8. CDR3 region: CASRRTGLVYEQYF. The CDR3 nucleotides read TGTGCCAGCAGACGGACAGGGCTCGTTTACGAGCAGTACTTC.

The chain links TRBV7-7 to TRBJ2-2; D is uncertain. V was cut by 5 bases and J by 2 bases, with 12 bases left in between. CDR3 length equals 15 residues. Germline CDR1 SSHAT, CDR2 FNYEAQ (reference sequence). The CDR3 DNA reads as TGTGCCAGCAGCGAAAGACTGAGTAACACCGGGGAGCTGTTTTTT. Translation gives CASSERLSNTGELFF.

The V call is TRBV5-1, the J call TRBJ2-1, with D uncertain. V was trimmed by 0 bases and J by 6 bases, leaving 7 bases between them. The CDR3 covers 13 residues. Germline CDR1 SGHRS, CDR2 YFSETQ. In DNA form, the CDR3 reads TGCGCCAGCAGCTTGGACCCCGCCAATGAGCAGTTCTTC. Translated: CASSLDPANEQFF. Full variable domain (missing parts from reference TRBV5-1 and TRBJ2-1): KAGVTQTPRYLIKTRGQQVTLSCSPISGHRSVSWYQQTPGQGLQFLFEYFSETQRNKGNFPGRFSGRQFSNSRSEMNVSTLELGDSALYLCASSLDPANEQFFGPGTRLTVL.

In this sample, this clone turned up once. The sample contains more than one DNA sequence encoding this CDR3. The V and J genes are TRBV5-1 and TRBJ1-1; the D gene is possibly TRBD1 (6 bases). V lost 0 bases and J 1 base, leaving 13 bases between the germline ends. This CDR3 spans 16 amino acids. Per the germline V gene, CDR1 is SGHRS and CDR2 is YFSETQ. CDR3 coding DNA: TGCGCCAGCAGCTTGGGAGGGGGTAGGGCGAACACTGAAGCTTTCTTT. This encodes CASSLGGGRANTEAFF.

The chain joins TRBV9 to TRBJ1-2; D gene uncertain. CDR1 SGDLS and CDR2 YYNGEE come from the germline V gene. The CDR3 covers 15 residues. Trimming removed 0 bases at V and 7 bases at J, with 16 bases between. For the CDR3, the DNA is TGTGCCAGCAGCGTAGCAGACAATCAAGTGGGTGGCTACACCTTC. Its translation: CASSVADNQVGGYTF. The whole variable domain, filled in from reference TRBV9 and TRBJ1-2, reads DSGVTQTPKHLITATGQRVTLRCSPRSGDLSVYWYQQSLDQGLQFLIQYYNGEERAKGNILERFSAQQFPDLHSELNLSSLELGDSALYFCASSVADNQVGGYTFGSGTRLTVV.

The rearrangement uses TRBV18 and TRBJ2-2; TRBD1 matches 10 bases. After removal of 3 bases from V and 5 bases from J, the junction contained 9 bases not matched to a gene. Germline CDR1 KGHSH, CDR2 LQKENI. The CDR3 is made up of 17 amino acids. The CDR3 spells CASSPDVDRGRTGELFF. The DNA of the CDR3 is TGTGCCAGCTCACCTGACGTCGACAGGGGGCGTACCGGGGAGCTGTTTTTT. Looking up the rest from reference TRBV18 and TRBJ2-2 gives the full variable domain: NAGVMQNPRHLVRRRGQEARLRCSPMKGHSHVYWYRQLPEEGLKFMVYLQKENIIDESGMPKERFSAEFPKEGPSILRIQQVVRGDSAAYFCASSPDVDRGRTGELFFGEGSRLTVL.

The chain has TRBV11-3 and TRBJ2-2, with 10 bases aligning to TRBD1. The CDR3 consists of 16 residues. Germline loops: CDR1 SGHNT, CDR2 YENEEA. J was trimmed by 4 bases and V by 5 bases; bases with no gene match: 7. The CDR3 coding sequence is TGTGCCAGCAGCCTAGGACGGACAGGGGGCACCGGGGAGCTGTTTTTT. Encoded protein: CASSLGRTGGTGELFF.

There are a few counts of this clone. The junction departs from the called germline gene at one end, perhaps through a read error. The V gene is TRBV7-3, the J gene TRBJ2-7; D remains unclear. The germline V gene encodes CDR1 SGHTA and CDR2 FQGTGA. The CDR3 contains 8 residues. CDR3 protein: CASNLRNF. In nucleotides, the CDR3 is TGTGCCAGCAACCTCCGGAACTTC.

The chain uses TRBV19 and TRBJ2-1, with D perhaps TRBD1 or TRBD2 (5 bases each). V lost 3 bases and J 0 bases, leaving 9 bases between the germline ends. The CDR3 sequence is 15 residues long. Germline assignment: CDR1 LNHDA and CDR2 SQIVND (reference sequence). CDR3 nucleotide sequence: TGTGCCAGTAGTATCGGGACCGGCTCCTACAATGAGCAGTTCTTC. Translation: CASSIGTGSYNEQFF.

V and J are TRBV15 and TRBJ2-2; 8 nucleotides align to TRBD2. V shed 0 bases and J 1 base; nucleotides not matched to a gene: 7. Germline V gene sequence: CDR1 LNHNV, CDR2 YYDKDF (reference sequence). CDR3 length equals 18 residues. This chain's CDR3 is CATSRDGVAGRNTGELFF. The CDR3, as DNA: TGTGCCACCAGCAGAGATGGGGTAGCGGGAAGGAACACCGGGGAGCTGTTTTTT.

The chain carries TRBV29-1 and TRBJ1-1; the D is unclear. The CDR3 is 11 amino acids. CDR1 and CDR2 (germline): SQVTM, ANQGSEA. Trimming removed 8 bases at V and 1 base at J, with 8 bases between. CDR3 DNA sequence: TGCAGCTCTGACGGGAACACTGAAGCTTTCTTT. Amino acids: CSSDGNTEAFF.

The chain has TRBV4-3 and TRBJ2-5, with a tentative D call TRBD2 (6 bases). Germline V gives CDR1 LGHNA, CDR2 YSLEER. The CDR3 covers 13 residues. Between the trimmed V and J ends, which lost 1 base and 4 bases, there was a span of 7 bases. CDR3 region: CASSQGRGETQYF. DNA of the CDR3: TGCGCCAGCAGCCAAGGGCGGGGAGAGACCCAGTACTTC.

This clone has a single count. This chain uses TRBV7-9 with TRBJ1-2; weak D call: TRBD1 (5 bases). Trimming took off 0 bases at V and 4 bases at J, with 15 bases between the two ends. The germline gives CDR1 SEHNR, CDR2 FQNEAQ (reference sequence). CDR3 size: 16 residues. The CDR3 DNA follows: TGTGCCAGCAGCTTAGCCGGAGACAGTACCTCCTATGGCTACACCTTC. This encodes CASSLAGDSTSYGYTF.

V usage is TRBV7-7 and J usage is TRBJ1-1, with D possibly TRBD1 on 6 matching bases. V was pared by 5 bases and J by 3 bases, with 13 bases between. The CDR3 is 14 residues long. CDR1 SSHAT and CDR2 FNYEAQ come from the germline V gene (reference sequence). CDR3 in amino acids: CASSRQVGDTEAFF. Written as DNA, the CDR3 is TGTGCCAGCAGCCGACAGGTCGGGGACACTGAAGCTTTCTTT.

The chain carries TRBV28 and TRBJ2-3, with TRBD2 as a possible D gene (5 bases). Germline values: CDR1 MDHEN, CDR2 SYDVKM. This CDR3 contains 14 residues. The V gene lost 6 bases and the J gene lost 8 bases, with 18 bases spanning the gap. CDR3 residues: CASSRYLGSGTQYF. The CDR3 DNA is TGTGCCAGCAGCCGTTATCTAGGGAGCGGTACGCAGTATTTT.

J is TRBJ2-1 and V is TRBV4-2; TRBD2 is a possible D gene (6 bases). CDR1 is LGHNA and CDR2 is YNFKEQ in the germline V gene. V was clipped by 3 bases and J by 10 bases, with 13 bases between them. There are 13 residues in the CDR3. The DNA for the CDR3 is TGTGCCAGCAGCCAGAGCCTAGCGCGGGAGCAGTTCTTC. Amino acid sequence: CASSQSLAREQFF.